The present TCR beta chain was sequenced within a study of blood T cell repertoires in COVID-19 (dated by TCRdb to 2020 to 2022). With respect to the entire study: Collaborator samples came from the United States, Italy and Spain and covered acute and convalescent phases of COVID-19. The repertoires were released in a freely available public database meant as a resource for research on the immune response to SARS-CoV-2. The material from the prospective study consisted of cDNA or gDNA derived from T cells, B-cell-depleted T cells, or PBMCs. Samples were obtained from the ongoing ImmuneRACE study (first 160 participants) and from 950 to 1,500 subjects provided by 6 global collaborators. Where HLA class I and class II types were available, the types were taken from metadata supplied by the sample provider, not from assay-based typing. Nearly every sample came with metadata listing a de-identified subject ID, COVID-19 status, age in years and sex. The dataset comprised deeply sampled blood TCRbeta repertoires from subjects exposed to, actively infected with, or recovered from COVID-19.

In the prospective study, participants were roughly 18 to 100 years old, resided in about two dozen geographic areas of the United States, and were enrolled through a virtual design. In the prospective study, participants were assigned to cohorts based on the clinical history participants reported in a screening survey and a study questionnaire. Each participant in the prospective study had whole blood, serum and a nasopharyngeal or oropharyngeal swab collected by mobile phlebotomists. Participants in the prospective study had the option to provide additional blood draws and questionnaires over a roughly two-month period. Before DNA extraction, blood samples from the prospective study were shipped at room temperature or frozen. As to this clone: It has no known antigen specificity. There are no base qualities to consult, and no much larger clone falls within one base.

Study-wide findings and limitations: Clinical and demographic metadata were provided uncurated, with the amount varying by source and participant.

TCRbeta CDR3 regions were amplified from genomic DNA by means of the immunoSEQ Assay, a bias-controlled multiplex PCR. The paper's processing steps were these. Within the assay, amplification of reference gene primers was used to estimate how many nucleated cells each sample contained. Sequence reads were collapsed and filtered to measure the absolute abundance of every unique TCRbeta CDR3 rearrangement. For each sample, productive Simpson clonality was calculated as the square root of Simpson's diversity index over productive rearrangements. TCRdb provides this immuneACCESS table in a form limited to in-frame rearrangements. Some clones are lacking; in checked studies, under half of them reflect an unresolved V gene, and why the rest are absent is not known. V, J and clone size were drawn from that table, and D and trimming were deduced from the DNA. This sample holds roughly 430,000 clones; 88% were observed only once. 2% to 2.5% of the sample belongs to the ten largest clones.

Sequenced sample: PBMCs or T cells enriched from blood (not recorded which). The clonotype was recovered from a woman in her thirties or forties with acute COVID-19.

The CDR3 reads as follows: CASSQGRGPTGELFF. Here is the DNA: TGCGCCAGCAGCCAAGGAAGGGGGCCCACCGGGGAGCTGTTTTTT. The chain joins TRBV4-1 to TRBJ2-2; 7 bases in the junction line up with TRBD1. Trimming removed 1 base from V and 4 bases from J; the gene matches leave 3 bases unexplained. The CDR3, cysteine through phenylalanine, is 15 amino acids long. Only CDR3 DNA remains: 45 bases, in frame from the first base. CDR1 and CDR2 are read off the germline V gene as MGHRA and YSYEKL.